The clone carrying this T cell receptor beta chain was seen more than once but under ten times. Its specificity is unknown. V shed 4 bases and J 3 bases; nucleotides not matched to a gene: 8. CDR3 length equals 15 residues. TCRdb redid the calling of the 5' RACE reads with MiXCR, one entry per CDR3 protein. The data contain roughly 250,000 distinct CDR3 sequences, 15% to 20% of them singletons. The record originates from a study of T-cell memory formation after mild COVID-19. About the study: Across donors, TCR clusters were largely donor specific. General observations from the study: The CD4+ clones that contracted clustered mainly within CM and EM, and the CD8+ clones concentrated in EMRA.

The chain couples TRBV12-3 or TRBV12-4 to TRBJ2-7, with 8 bases fitting TRBD1. Sequencing input: PBMCs or a T cell subset sorted from them (not recorded which). This sequence originates from a man aged 18-30 years who had mild COVID-19 (a few samples of this study predate the infection). Cell type and time point are not known. The DNA for the CDR3 is TGTGCCAGCAGTTCTGTTGAGACAGGGGACTACGAGCAGTACTTC. As protein: CASSSVETGDYEQYF.